The TCR beta chain described here comes from a study of T cell changes during pregnancy in multiple sclerosis. Clones were read by immunoSEQ multiplex PCR, and TCRdb kept only the in-frame ones, dropping some. The data contain roughly 38,000 clones, around 94% of them seen just once; the ten biggest clones take up 0.78%. Trimming took off 7 bases at V and 3 bases at J, with 13 bases between the two ends. The CDR3 sequence is 13 residues long. Germline CDR1 is ENHRY and CDR2 is SYGVKD. The gene calls are TRBV10-3 and TRBJ2-7; D is uncertain. The sample was CD4+ T cells from peripheral blood mononuclear cells, taken before pregnancy. This clonotype was sampled from a female donor with multiple sclerosis, enrolled in a pregnancy study. The CDR3: CAIIYRVHYEQYF. CDR3 coding DNA: TGTGCCATCATCTACCGGGTCCACTACGAGCAGTACTTC.